These T cell receptor beta chains were read from a single sample in a study of OX40 agonist ivuxolimab in advanced cancers. The method was immunoSEQ multiplex PCR; TCRdb's version includes in-frame clones alone and lacks a portion of them. This repertoire shows more than 55,000 clones, about 87% found once; its top ten account for 4%. The specimen was CD4+ or CD8+ T cells sorted from blood, collected in a trial of the OX40 agonist ivuxolimab. These TCRs come from an adult with an advanced solid tumor such as melanoma, head and neck, liver or kidney cancer. CDR3s include the opening cysteine and the closing phenylalanine or tryptophan. The D gene is left open where the match is weak. Some rows mark clone size as missing; the rest say once, few, many or name a class of expanded clone.

size,J,D,length,V,DNA,CDR3
once,TRBJ2-1,NA,15,TRBV14,TGTGCCAGCAGCCAAGATGACAGAGCCTACAATGAGCAGTTCTTC,CASSQDDRAYNEQFF
few,TRBJ1-6,NA,17,TRBV5-1,TGCGCCAGCAGCTTGAGTACAGCCCGACTTGGGGATTCACCCCTCCACTTT,CASSLSTARLGDSPLHF
NA,TRBJ2-2,TRBD2,16,TRBV2,TGTGCCAGCAGTGAGGGTAGCGGGAGTAACACCGGGGAGCTGTTTTTT,CASSEGSGSNTGELFF
NA,TRBJ2-2,TRBD1,16,TRBV5-1,TGCGCCAGCAGCTTACCCGGGACAGTGAACACCGGGGAGCTGTTTTTT,CASSLPGTVNTGELFF
few,TRBJ1-1,NA,13,TRBV9,TGTGCCAGCAGCGTAGCTCCCGACCGTGAAGCTTTCTTT,CASSVAPDREAFF
NA,TRBJ2-2,NA,13,TRBV9,TGTGCCAGCAGCCCTTATCCAAACGGGGAGCTGTTTTTT,CASSPYPNGELFF
once,TRBJ1-5,NA,14,TRBV11-2,TGTGCCAGCAGCTTCGCAGGGGACAATCAGCCCCAGCATTTT,CASSFAGDNQPQHF
NA,TRBJ1-4,TRBD1,16,TRBV30,TGTGCCTGGAGTCGACAGGGTGGGGTTAGTAATGAAAAACTGTTTTTT,CAWSRQGGVSNEKLFF
NA,TRBJ2-1,TRBD2,15,TRBV28,TGTGCCAGCAGTTCCCCAGCGGGGGGTTACAATGAGCAGTTCTTC,CASSSPAGGYNEQFF
NA,TRBJ2-7,TRBD2,14,TRBV28,TGTGCCAGCATCCCAAGTGGGACTAGCTACGAGCAGTACTTC,CASIPSGTSYEQYF
NA,TRBJ2-3,NA,16,TRBV7-3,TGTGCCAGCAGCTTATCTGGAAGTGTAAGAACTGATACGCAGTATTTT,CASSLSGSVRTDTQYF
few,TRBJ1-5,NA,13,TRBV2,TGTGCCAGCGGGTCCTATAGCAATCAGCCCCAGCATTTT,CASGSYSNQPQHF
few,TRBJ2-1,NA,12,TRBV13,TGTGCCAGTAGTAGAGACTACAATGAGCAGTTCTTC,CASSRDYNEQFF
NA,TRBJ1-1,NA,13,TRBV11-1,TGTGCCAGCAGCTTTTCAGGGTACACTGAAGCTTTCTTT,CASSFSGYTEAFF
NA,TRBJ2-6,NA,16,TRBV6-5,TGTGCCAGCAGTTTGACAGGAAACTCTGGGGCCAACGTCCTGACTTTC,CASSLTGNSGANVLTF
NA,TRBJ2-3,NA,17,TRBV5-1,TGCGCCAGCAGCTTTCTAGGTGGGGGGGCCGTGGCAGATACGCAGTATTTT,CASSFLGGGAVADTQYF
NA,TRBJ1-1,NA,14,TRBV29-1,TGCAGCGTCGCACCAACCTTCCGGGACAAAGAAGCTTTCTTT,CSVAPTFRDKEAFF
NA,TRBJ2-1,NA,10,TRBV4-1,TGCGCCAGCAGCCATGGAGAGCAGTTCTTC,CASSHGEQFF
NA,TRBJ1-5,NA,19,TRBV4-1,TGCGCCAGCAGCCAAGCGTCTGGGACGGCGGGTGATAGCAATCAGCCCCAGCATTTT,CASSQASGTAGDSNQPQHF
NA,TRBJ2-3,NA,15,TRBV4-1,TGCGCCAGCAGCCAAGATGTCGGGGCGGGAGATACGCAGTATTTT,CASSQDVGAGDTQYF
NA,TRBJ1-2,NA,12,TRBV7-9,TGTGCCAGCAGCACTCGGACAGCAGGCTACACCTTC,CASSTRTAGYTF
NA,TRBJ2-7,NA,10,TRBV7-9,TGTGCCAGCAGCGCAGACGAGCAGTACTTC,CASSADEQYF
NA,TRBJ1-6,NA,15,TRBV7-2,TGTGCCAGCAGCCTGGACAGAACTTATAATTCACCCCTCCACTTT,CASSLDRTYNSPLHF
once,TRBJ2-7,NA,15,TRBV7-5,TGTGCCAGAAGCTTAATAGGGCACAGCTCCTACGAGCAGTACTTC,CARSLIGHSSYEQYF
NA,TRBJ2-1,TRBD1,15,TRBV7-3,TGTGCCAGCAGCCCCCGGACAGGGTCGGGTAATGAGCAGTTCTTC,CASSPRTGSGNEQFF
NA,TRBJ1-1,NA,13,TRBV15,TGTGCCACCAGCAGGTTAGTGAACACTGAAGCTTTCTTT,CATSRLVNTEAFF
NA,TRBJ1-5,NA,15,TRBV7-8,TGTGCCAGCAGCTTCGGGGAGGCCGGAGATCAGCCCCAGCATTTT,CASSFGEAGDQPQHF
few,TRBJ2-1,TRBD2,17,TRBV12-5,TGTGCTAGTGGTTTGCCACCCGGCCTAGCGGGAGTCAATGAGCAGTTCTTC,CASGLPPGLAGVNEQFF
NA,TRBJ1-1,TRBD1,16,TRBV18,TGTGCCAGCTCACCTGGACAGTCTTCAGGGGGCACTGAAGCTTTCTTT,CASSPGQSSGGTEAFF
NA,TRBJ2-5,TRBD2,16,TRBV19,TGTGCCAGTAGTTCTAGCGGGGGGGCCTTCAGAGAGACCCAGTACTTC,CASSSSGGAFRETQYF
NA,TRBJ2-5,NA,16,TRBV18,TGTGCCAGCTCACCTCCAGTTCAGGGGGGTCAAGAGACCCAGTACTTC,CASSPPVQGGQETQYF
NA,TRBJ2-7,NA,16,TRBV7-2,TGTGCCAGCAGCTTAGGGTCGGGGGCCTTAACCTACGAGCAGTACTTC,CASSLGSGALTYEQYF
NA,TRBJ2-4,TRBD2,18,TRBV11-2,TGTGCCAGCAGCTTCGGGACTAGCGGGTATCGGAGGGGGGACATTCAGTACTTC,CASSFGTSGYRRGDIQYF
NA,TRBJ2-1,NA,13,TRBV19,TGTGCCAGTAGTGGGCGGAAACGGGATGAGCAGTTCTTC,CASSGRKRDEQFF
NA,TRBJ2-7,NA,12,TRBV7-2,TGTGCCGCCCGTGACGGGTTCAGCGAGCAGTACTTC,CAARDGFSEQYF
NA,TRBJ2-2,NA,12,TRBV19,TGTGCCAGCCGAACGGCCCGCCGGGAGCTGTTTTTT,CASRTARRELFF
few,TRBJ2-1,TRBD1,15,TRBV19,TGTGCCAGTAGTAAATCAGGGGGCGCTTTCTATGAGCAGTTCTTC,CASSKSGGAFYEQFF
few,TRBJ2-7,TRBD1,14,TRBV7-2,TGTGCCACCCAGCAAGGACAGGGCTCCTACGAGCAGTACTTC,CATQQGQGSYEQYF
few,TRBJ2-6,NA,15,TRBV4-2,TGTGCCAGCAGCCAAGCCAGCTCTGGGGCCAACGTCCTGACTTTC,CASSQASSGANVLTF
NA,TRBJ2-7,NA,15,TRBV16,TGTGCCAGCAGCCAATTTGGGGACGGCCCCTACGAGCAGTACTTC,CASSQFGDGPYEQYF
NA,TRBJ1-1,NA,16,TRBV5-1,TGCGCCAGCAGCTTGGCCATTTGGGATAAGGGGGCTGAAGCTTTCTTT,CASSLAIWDKGAEAFF
few,TRBJ2-1,NA,13,TRBV4-2,TGTGCCAGCAGCCAAGCAAGTTACAATGAGCAGTTCTTC,CASSQASYNEQFF
NA,TRBJ1-4,NA,13,TRBV28,TGTGCCAGCAGCATAGAAAATAATGAAAAACTGTTTTTT,CASSIENNEKLFF
NA,TRBJ1-5,TRBD1,14,TRBV28,TGTGCCAGCAGTTCCGGGACAGCGGTACAGCCCCAGCATTTT,CASSSGTAVQPQHF
NA,TRBJ2-7,NA,15,TRBV21-1,TGTGCCAGCAGTCAAGGGAGGGCGCGGGAGGTCGAGCAGTACTTC,CASSQGRAREVEQYF
NA,TRBJ1-5,TRBD1,15,TRBV30,TGTGCCTGGAGGGGGACAGGGGAGGGCAATCAGCCCCAGCATTTT,CAWRGTGEGNQPQHF
NA,TRBJ1-5,TRBD1,15,TRBV19,TGTGCCAGTAGTATCCGAGGGGGCGTGGGTCAGCCCCAGCATTTT,CASSIRGGVGQPQHF
NA,TRBJ2-1,NA,14,TRBV11-3,TGTGCCAGCAGCTTAGATCACAGGGTGAATGAGCAGTTCTTC,CASSLDHRVNEQFF
NA,TRBJ2-2,NA,14,TRBV7-3,TGTGCCAGCAGCTCGGGACTCAACACCGGGGAGCTGTTTTTT,CASSSGLNTGELFF
NA,TRBJ1-3,NA,17,TRBV28,TGTGCCAGCAGTTTATTCTCCGGGGGCGTCTCTGGAAACACCATATATTTT,CASSLFSGGVSGNTIYF
NA,TRBJ1-2,TRBD1,14,TRBV5-4,TGTGCCAGCAGTCCAGGGGGCGGAAACTATGGCTACACCTTC,CASSPGGGNYGYTF
NA,TRBJ1-2,TRBD1,16,TRBV19,TGTGCCAGTAGGATGGGGACAGGGGGCGCGGCTCATGGCTACACCTTC,CASRMGTGGAAHGYTF
NA,TRBJ1-1,NA,14,TRBV19,TGTGCCAGTAAGGTTGGACACTTGAACACTGAAGCTTTCTTT,CASKVGHLNTEAFF
NA,TRBJ1-6,NA,13,TRBV2,TGTGCCAGCATTGGGACCGCGAGCTCACCCCTCCACTTT,CASIGTASSPLHF
NA,TRBJ2-3,NA,15,TRBV9,TGTGCCAGCAGCGTAGGGGTCCGGAGCACAGATACGCAGTATTTT,CASSVGVRSTDTQYF